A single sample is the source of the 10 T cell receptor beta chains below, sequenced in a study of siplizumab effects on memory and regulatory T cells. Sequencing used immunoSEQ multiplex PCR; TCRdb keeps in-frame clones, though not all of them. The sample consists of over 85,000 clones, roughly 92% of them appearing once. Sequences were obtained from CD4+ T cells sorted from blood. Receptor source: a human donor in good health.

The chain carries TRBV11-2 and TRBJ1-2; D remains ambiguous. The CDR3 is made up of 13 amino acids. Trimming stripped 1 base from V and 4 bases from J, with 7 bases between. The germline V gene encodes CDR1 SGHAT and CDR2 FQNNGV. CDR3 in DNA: TGTGCCAGCAGCTTAGTGGCAGTCTATGGCTACACCTTC. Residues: CASSLVAVYGYTF.

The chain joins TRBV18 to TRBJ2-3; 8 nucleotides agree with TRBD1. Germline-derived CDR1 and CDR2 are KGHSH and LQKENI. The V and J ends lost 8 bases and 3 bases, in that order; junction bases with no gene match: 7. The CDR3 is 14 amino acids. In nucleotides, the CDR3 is TGTGCCAGCCGGACAGGGATGGGGACAGATACGCAGTATTTT. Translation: CASRTGMGTDTQYF.

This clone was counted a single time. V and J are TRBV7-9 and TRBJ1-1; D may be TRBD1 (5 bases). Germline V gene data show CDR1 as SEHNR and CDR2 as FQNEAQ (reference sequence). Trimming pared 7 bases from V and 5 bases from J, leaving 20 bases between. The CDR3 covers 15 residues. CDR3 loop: CASKESGGTGTEAFF. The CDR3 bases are TGTGCCAGCAAGGAGAGTGGAGGGACGGGAACTGAAGCTTTCTTT.

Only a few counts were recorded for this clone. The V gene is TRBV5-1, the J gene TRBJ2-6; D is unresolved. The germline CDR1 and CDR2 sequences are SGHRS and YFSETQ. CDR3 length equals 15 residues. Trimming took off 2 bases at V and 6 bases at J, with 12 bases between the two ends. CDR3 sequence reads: CASSLEFMLANVLTF. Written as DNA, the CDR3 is TGCGCCAGCAGCTTAGAGTTTATGTTGGCCAACGTCCTGACTTTC.

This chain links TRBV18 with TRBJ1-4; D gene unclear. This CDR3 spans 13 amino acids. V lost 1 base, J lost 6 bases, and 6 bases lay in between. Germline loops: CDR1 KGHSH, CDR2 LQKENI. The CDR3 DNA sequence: TGTGCCAGCTCACCACTTTACGATGAAAAACTGTTTTTT. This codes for CASSPLYDEKLFF.

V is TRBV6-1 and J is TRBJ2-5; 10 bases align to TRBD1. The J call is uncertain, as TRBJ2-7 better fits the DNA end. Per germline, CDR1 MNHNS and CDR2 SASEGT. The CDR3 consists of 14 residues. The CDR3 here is CASSEAGQGYEQYF. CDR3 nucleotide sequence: TGTGCCAGCAGTGAAGCGGGACAGGGGTACGAGCAGTACTTC.

The CDR3 nucleotides read TGTGCCAGTCTACAGCGGTTCGACAATGAGCAGTTCTTC. Its protein product is CASLQRFDNEQFF. This chain uses TRBV7-9 with TRBJ2-1, with D possibly matching TRBD2 (5 bases). CDR1 is SEHNR and CDR2 is FQNEAQ in the germline V gene (reference sequence). This CDR3 spans 13 amino acids. With 9 bases removed from V and 5 bases from J, the gap between germline ends came to 14 bases.

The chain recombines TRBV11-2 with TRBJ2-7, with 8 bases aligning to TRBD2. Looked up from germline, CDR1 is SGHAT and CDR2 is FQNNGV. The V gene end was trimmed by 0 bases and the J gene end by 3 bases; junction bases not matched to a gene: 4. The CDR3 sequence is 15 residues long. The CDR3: CASSLEAGASYEQYF. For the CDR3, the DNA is TGTGCCAGCAGCTTAGAAGCGGGGGCAAGCTACGAGCAGTACTTC. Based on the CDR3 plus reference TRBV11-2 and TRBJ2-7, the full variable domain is EAGVAQSPRYKIIEKRQSVAFWCNPISGHATLYWYQQILGQGPKLLIQFQNNGVVDDSQLPKDRFSAERLKGVDSTLKIQPAKLEDSAVYLCASSLEAGASYEQYFGPGTRLTVT.

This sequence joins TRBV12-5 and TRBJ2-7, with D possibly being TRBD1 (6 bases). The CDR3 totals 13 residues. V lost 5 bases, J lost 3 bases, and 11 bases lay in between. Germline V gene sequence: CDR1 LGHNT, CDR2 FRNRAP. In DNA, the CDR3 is TGTGCTAGTGGTACAGGGAAATACTACGAGCAGTACTTC. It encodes CASGTGKYYEQYF.

The DNA for the CDR3 is TGTGCCAGCAGGGATGTGGCCCAGTACTTC. Its translation: CASRDVAQYF. The rearrangement uses TRBV6-1 and TRBJ2-5, with D unresolved. V was clipped by 6 bases and J by 9 bases, with 8 bases between them. The germline gives CDR1 MNHNS, CDR2 SASEGT. CDR3 length equals 10 residues.